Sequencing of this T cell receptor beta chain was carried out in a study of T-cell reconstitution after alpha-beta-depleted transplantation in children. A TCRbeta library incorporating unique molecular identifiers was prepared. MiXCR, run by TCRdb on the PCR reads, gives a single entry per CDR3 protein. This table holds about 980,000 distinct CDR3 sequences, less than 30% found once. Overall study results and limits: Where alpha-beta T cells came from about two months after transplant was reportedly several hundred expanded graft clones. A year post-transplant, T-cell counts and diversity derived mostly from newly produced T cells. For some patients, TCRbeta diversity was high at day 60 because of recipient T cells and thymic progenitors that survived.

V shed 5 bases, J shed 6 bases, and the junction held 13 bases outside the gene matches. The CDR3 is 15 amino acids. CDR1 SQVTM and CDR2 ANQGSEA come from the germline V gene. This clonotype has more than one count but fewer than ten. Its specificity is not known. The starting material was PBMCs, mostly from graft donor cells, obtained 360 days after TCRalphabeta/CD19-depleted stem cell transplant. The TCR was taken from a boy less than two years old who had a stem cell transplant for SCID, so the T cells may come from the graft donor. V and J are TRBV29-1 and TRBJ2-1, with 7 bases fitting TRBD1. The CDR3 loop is CSVKRLAGGINEQFF. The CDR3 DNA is TGCAGCGTTAAAAGGCTGGCAGGGGGTATCAATGAGCAGTTCTTC.